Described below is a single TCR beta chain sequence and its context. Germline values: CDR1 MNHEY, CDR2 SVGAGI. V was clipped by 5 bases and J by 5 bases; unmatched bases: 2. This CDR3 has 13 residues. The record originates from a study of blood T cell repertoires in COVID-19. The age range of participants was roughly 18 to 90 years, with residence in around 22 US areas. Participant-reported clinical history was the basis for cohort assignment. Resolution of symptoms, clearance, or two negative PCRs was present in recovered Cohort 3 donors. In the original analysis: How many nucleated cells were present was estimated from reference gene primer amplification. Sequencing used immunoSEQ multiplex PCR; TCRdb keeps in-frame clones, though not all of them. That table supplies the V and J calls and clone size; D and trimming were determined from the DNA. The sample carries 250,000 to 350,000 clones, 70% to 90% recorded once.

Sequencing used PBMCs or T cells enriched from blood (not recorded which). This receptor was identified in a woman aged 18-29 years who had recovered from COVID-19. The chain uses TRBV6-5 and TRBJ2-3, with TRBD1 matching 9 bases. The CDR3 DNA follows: TGTGCCAGCAGTAGGACAGGGGAAGATACGCAGTATTTT. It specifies CASSRTGEDTQYF.